Given below is one T cell receptor beta chain in context. Its target is unknown. This CDR3 region has 15 residues. V gave up 2 bases and J gave up 1 base; unmatched junction bases: 6. CDR1 is SQVTM and CDR2 is ANQGSEA in the germline V gene. The data are from a study of cytomegalovirus exposure and HLA in healthy donors. The PCR was carried out with 60 Vbeta primers and 13 Jbeta primers. Data came from immunoSEQ multiplex PCR; TCRdb stores just in-frame clones and leaves some out. The repertoire holds over 100,000 clones, with roughly 74% as singletons. Study findings and constraints: The authors later found TCR association rates varying by HLA locus, with DRB1 most and HLA-C fewest.

The V gene is TRBV29-1, the J gene TRBJ2-3, with 7 bases lining up with TRBD2. Input material: PBMCs. The sequence came from a woman between 25 and 40 years old in good health and CMV-seronegative. In DNA, the CDR3 is TGCAGCGTTGAACCCCCTGCGGGGGGCACAGATACGCAGTATTTT. Residues: CSVEPPAGGTDTQYF.